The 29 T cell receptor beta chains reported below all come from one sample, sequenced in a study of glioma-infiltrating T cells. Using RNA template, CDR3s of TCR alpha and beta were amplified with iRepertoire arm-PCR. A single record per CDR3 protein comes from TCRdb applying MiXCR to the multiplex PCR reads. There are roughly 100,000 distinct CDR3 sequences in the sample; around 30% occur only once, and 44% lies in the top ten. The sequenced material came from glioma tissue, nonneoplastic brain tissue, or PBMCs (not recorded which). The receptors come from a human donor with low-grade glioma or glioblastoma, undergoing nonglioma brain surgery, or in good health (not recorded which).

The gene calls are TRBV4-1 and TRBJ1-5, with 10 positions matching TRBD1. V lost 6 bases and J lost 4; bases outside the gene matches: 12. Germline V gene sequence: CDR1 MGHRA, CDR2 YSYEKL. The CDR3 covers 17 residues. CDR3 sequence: CASRPLGDRGLNQPQHF. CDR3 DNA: TGCGCCAGCAGGCCCCTGGGGGACAGGGGCCTTAATCAGCCCCAGCATTTT.

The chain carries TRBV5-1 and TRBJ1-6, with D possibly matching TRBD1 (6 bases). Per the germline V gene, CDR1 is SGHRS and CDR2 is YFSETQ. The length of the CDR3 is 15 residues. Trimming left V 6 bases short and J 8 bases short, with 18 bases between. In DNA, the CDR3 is TGCGCCAGCACCTTAGACCCCGGGGGCGATTCACCCCTCCACTTT. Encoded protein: CASTLDPGGDSPLHF.

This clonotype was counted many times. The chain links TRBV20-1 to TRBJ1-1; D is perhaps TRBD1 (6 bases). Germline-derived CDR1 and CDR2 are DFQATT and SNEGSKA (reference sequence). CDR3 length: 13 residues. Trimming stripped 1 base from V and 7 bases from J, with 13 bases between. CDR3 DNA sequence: TGCAGTGCTAGAGGGCAACAGGGACGTGAAGCTTTCTTT. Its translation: CSARGQQGREAFF.

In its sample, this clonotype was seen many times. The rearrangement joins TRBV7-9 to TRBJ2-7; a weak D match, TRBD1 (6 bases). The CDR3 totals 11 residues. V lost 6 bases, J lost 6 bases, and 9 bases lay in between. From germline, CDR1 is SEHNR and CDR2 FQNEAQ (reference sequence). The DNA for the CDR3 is TGTGCCAGCAGAGAAGGGGGCGAGCAGTACTTC. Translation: CASREGGEQYF.

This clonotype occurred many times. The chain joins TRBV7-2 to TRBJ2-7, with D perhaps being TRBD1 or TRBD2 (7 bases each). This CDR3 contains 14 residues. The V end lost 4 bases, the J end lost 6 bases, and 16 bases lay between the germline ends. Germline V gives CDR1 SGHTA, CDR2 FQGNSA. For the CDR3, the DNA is TGTGCCAGCAGCTCCCAGGGGGGGAGTGGCGAGCAGTACTTC. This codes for CASSSQGGSGEQYF.

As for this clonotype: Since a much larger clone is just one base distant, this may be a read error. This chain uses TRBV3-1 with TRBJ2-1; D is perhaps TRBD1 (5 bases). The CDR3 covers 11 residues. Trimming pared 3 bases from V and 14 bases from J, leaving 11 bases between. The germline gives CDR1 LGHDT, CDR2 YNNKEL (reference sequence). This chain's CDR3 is CASSQTQGKFF. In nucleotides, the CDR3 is TGTGCCAGCAGCCAGACTCAGGGCAAGTTCTTC.

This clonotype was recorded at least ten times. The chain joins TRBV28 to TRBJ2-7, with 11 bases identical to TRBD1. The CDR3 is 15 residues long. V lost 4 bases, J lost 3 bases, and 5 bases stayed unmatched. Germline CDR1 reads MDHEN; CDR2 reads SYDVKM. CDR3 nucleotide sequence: TGTGCCAGCAGTTCTCCGGGACAGGGGGACTACGAGCAGTACTTC. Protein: CASSSPGQGDYEQYF.

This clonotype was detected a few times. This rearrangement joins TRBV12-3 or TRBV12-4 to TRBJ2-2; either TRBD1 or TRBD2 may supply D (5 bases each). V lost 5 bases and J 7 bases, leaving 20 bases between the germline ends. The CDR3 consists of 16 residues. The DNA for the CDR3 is TGTGCCAGCAGTAGACCGGGACCACCACGGGGCGGGGAGCTGTTTTTT. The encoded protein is CASSRPGPPRGGELFF.

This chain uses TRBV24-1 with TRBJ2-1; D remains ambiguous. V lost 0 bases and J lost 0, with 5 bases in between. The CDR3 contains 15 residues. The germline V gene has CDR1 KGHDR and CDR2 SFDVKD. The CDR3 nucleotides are TGTGCCACCAGTGATTTGCCCACCTCCTACAATGAGCAGTTCTTC. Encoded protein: CATSDLPTSYNEQFF.

As DNA, the CDR3 is TGCAGTCCTACGACGATCGGATCTGAGCAGTTCTTC. This encodes CSPTTIGSEQFF. The chain has TRBV20-1 and TRBJ2-1, with D uncertain. The CDR3 spans 12 residues. V dropped 8 bases and J dropped 9 bases, with 17 bases sitting between them. Germline V gives CDR1 DFQATT, CDR2 SNEGSKA (reference sequence).

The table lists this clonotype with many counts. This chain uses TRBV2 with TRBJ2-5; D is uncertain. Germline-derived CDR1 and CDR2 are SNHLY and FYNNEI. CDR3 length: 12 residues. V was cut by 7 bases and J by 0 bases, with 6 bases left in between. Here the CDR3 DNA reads TGTGCCAGCATAAAGTACCAAGAGACCCAGTACTTC. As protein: CASIKYQETQYF.

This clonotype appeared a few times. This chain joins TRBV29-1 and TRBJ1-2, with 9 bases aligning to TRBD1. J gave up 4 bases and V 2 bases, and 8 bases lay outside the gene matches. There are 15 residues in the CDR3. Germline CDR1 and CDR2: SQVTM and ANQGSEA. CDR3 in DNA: TGCAGCGTTGAATTGGCGACAGGGGGACGCTATGGCTACACCTTC. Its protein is CSVELATGGRYGYTF.

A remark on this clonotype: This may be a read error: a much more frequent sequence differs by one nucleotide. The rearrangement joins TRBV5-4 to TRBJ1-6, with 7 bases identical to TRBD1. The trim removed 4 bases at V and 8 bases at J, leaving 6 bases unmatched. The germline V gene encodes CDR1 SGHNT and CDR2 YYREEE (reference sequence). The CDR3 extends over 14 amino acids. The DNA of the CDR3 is TGTGCCAGCAGCCCCGGACAGGTGTATTCACCCCTCCACTTT. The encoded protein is CASSPGQVYSPLHF.

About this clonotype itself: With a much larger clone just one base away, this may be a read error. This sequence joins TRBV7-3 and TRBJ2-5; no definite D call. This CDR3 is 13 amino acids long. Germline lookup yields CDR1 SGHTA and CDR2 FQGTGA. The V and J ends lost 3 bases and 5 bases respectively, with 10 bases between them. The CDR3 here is CASSFSRKETQYF. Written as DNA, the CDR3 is TGTGCCAGCAGCTTTAGCCGCAAGGAGACCCAGTACTTC. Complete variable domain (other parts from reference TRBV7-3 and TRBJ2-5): GAGVSQTPSNKVTEKGKYVELRCDPISGHTALYWYRQSLGQGPEFLIYFQGTGAADDSGLPNDRFFAVRPEGSVSTLKIQRTERGDSAVYLCASSFSRKETQYFGPGTRLLVL.

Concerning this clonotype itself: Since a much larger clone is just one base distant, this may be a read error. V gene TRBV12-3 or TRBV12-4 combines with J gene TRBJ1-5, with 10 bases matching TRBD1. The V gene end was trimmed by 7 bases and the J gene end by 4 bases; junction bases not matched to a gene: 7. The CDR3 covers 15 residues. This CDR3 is CASIPGQGTNQPQHF. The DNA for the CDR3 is TGTGCCAGCATCCCGGGACAGGGGACAAATCAGCCCCAGCATTTT.

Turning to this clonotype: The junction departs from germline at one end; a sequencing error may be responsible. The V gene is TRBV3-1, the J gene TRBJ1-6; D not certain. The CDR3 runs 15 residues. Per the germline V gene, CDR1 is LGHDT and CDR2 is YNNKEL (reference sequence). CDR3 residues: CASSQPGAGNSRLHF. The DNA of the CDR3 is TGTGCCAGCAGCCAGCCTGGCGCGGGGAATTCACGCCTCCACTTT.

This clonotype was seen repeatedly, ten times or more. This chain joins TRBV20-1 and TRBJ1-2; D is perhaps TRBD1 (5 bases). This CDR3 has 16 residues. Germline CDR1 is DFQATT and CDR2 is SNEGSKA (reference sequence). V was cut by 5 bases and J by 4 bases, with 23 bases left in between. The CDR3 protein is CSAVRDAFSVGYGYTF. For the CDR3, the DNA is TGCAGTGCTGTCCGGGACGCTTTCTCGGTGGGCTATGGCTACACCTTC.

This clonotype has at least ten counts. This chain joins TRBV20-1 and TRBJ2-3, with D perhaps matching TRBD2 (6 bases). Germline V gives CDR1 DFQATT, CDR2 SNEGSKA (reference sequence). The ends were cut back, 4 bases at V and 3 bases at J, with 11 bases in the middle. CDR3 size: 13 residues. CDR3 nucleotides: TGCAGTGCTATTCTAGCGAAGACAGATACGCAGTATTTT. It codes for CSAILAKTDTQYF.

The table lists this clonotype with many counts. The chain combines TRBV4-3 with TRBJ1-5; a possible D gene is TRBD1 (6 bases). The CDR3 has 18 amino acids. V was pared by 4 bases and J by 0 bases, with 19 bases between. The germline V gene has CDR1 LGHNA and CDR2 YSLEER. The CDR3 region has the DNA TGCGCCAGCAGCCCAGACCTCGGACAGTTATATAGCAATCAGCCCCAGCATTTT. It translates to CASSPDLGQLYSNQPQHF.

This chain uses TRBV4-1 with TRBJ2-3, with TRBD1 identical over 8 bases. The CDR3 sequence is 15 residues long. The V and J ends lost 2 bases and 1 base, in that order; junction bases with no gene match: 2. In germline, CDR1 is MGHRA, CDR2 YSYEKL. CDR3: CASSQNRGGTDTQYF. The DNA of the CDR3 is TGCGCCAGCAGCCAAAACAGGGGGGGCACAGATACGCAGTATTTT.

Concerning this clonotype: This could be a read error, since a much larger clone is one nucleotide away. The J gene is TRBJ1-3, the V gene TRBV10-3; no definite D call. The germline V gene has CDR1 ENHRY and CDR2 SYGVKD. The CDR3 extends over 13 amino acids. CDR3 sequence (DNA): TGTGGCATCGGGTCGAGCTCTGGAAACACCATATATTTT. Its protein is CGIGSSSGNTIYF.

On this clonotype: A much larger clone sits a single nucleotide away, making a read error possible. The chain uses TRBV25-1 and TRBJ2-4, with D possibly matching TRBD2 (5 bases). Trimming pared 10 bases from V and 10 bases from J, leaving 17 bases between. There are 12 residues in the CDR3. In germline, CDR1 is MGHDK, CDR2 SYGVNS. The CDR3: CATAGLRGIQYF. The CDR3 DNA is TGTGCCACAGCAGGATTACGAGGGATTCAGTACTTC.

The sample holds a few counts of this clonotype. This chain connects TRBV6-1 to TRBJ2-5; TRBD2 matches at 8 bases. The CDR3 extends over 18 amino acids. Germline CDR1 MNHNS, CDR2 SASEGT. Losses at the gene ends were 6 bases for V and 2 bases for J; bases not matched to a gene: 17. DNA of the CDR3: TGTGCCAGCAGCCAAGTCCCCTGGGGGAGCGGGGGACAAGAGACCCAGTACTTC. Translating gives CASSQVPWGSGGQETQYF.

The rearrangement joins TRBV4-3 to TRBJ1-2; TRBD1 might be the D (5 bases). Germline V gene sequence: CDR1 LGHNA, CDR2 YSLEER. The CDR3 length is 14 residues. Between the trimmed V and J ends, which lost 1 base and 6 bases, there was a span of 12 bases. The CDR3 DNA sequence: TGCGCCAGCAGCCAAGGGATCATGGGGGATGGCTACACCTTC. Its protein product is CASSQGIMGDGYTF.

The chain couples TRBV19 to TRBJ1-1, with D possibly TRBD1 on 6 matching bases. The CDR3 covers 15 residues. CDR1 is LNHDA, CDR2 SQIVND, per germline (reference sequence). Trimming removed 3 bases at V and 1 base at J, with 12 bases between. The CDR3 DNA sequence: TGTGCCAGTAGTATTCAGCACAGGGAGAACACTGAAGCTTTCTTT. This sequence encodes CASSIQHRENTEAFF.

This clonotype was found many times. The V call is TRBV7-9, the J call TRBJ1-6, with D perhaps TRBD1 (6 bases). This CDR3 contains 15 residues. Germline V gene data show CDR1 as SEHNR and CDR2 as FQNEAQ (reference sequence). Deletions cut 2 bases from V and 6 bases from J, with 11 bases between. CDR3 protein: CASSLLWTVNSPLHF. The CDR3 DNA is TGTGCCAGCAGCTTACTCTGGACAGTTAATTCACCCCTCCACTTT.

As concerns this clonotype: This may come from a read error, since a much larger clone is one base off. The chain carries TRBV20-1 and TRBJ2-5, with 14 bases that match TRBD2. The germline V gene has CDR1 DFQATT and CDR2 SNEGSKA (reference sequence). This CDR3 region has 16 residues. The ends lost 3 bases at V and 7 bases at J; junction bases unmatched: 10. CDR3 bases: TGCAGTGCTAGCTTCCCGGGACTAGCGGGGGTGGGGACCCAGTACTTC. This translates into CSASFPGLAGVGTQYF.

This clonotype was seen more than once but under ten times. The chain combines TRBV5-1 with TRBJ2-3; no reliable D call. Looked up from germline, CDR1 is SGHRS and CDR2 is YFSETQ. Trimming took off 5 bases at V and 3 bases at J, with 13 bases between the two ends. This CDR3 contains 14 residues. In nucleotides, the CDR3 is TGCGCCAGCAGTTCTTTTCGGATTACAGATACGCAGTATTTT. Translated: CASSSFRITDTQYF.

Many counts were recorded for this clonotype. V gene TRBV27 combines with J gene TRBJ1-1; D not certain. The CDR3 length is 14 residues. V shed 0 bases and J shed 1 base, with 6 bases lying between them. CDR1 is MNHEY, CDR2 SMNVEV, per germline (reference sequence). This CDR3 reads CASSLSWENTEAFF. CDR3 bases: TGTGCCAGCAGTTTATCGTGGGAGAACACTGAAGCTTTCTTT.